The T cell receptor (beta chain) described here comes from a study of T-cell memory formation after mild COVID-19. It was 5'RACE with constant-segment primers that produced the TCR alpha and TCR beta cDNA libraries, which carried sample barcodes and UMIs. In TCRdb, the 5' RACE reads were re-called with MiXCR into one record per CDR3 protein. Among roughly 400,000 distinct CDR3 sequences listed, more than 15% were seen once. V lost 0 bases to trimming and J lost 1 base, with 22 bases between them. The CDR3 is 20 residues long. The sequence was obtained from a man younger than 30 who had mild COVID-19 (a few samples of this study predate the infection). Cell type and time point are not known. The chain has TRBV12-3 or TRBV12-4 and TRBJ2-1, with D perhaps TRBD2 (7 bases). Sequencing was carried out using PBMCs or a T cell subset sorted from them (not recorded which). CDR3 nucleotides: TGTGCCAGCAGTTTAGCCATACTAGGGGGGGGCGTTGGGTCCTACAATGAGCAGTTCTTC. Residues: CASSLAILGGGVGSYNEQFF.